The sequence of this T cell receptor (beta chain) was determined in a study of blood T cell repertoires in COVID-19. Authors' data handling: It was from reference gene primer amplification that nucleated cell counts were estimated. Generated by immunoSEQ multiplex PCR, the TCRdb table keeps only in-frame clones and is missing some. V and J calls and clone size come straight from that table; D and trimming were deduced from the DNA. The table lists about 100,000 clones, 80% to 90% of them singletons, with 2.7% in the top ten. V lost 4 bases and J lost 3, with 9 bases in between. There are 13 residues in the CDR3. Enrolled through a virtual design, the participants were between 18 and 89 years of age and came from some 26 US areas.

This clonotype originated in a woman between 50 and 59 years old who had recovered from COVID-19. The sequenced sample was PBMCs or T cells enriched from blood (not recorded which). The V gene is TRBV12-3 or TRBV12-4, the J gene TRBJ1-2; possible D gene TRBD1, 6 bases. The CDR3 sequence is CASSSRTDYGYTF. CDR3 nucleotides: TGTGCCAGCAGTTCCAGGACAGACTATGGCTACACCTTC.